These 26 T cell receptor beta chains were sequenced from one sample in a study of OX40 agonist ivuxolimab in advanced cancers. Measured with immunoSEQ multiplex PCR; TCRdb has only the in-frame clones, and not every one. The table includes approximately 38,000 clones, roughly 82% detected once. This specimen was CD4+ or CD8+ T cells sorted from blood, taken in a trial of the OX40 agonist ivuxolimab. These TCRs come from an adult with an advanced solid tumor such as melanoma, head and neck, liver or kidney cancer.

This clone has a handful of counts. The V and J genes are TRBV27 and TRBJ2-2, with D maybe TRBD2 (6 bases). The CDR3 contains 17 residues. Germline V lookup: CDR1 MNHEY, CDR2 SMNVEV (reference sequence). Trimming removed 4 bases at V and 1 base at J, with 16 bases between. The CDR3 loop reads CASSSTGQEGNTGELFF. For the CDR3, the DNA is TGTGCCAGCAGTTCCACGGGGCAGGAGGGGAACACCGGGGAGCTGTTTTTT.

V usage is TRBV5-1 and J usage is TRBJ1-1, with TRBD1 as a possible D gene (6 bases). V shed 1 base and J shed 5 bases, with 9 bases lying between them. CDR1 and CDR2 from the germline V gene are SGHRS and YFSETQ. There are 13 residues in the CDR3. The CDR3 sequence is CASSLYGTTEAFF. CDR3 nucleotide sequence: TGCGCCAGCAGCTTGTATGGGACAACTGAAGCTTTCTTT.

This chain links TRBV19 with TRBJ1-3, with TRBD1 identical over 7 bases. Germline V lookup: CDR1 LNHDA, CDR2 SQIVND (reference sequence). The trim removed 4 bases at V and 2 bases at J, leaving 2 bases unmatched. This CDR3 contains 14 residues. DNA for the CDR3: TGTGCCAGTAGTAGACAGGGTACTGGAAACACCATATATTTT. It codes for CASSRQGTGNTIYF.

The rearrangement links TRBV4-3 to TRBJ2-7; the D gene could be TRBD1 or TRBD2 (5 bases each). Germline values: CDR1 LGHNA, CDR2 YSLEER. V shed 1 base and J shed 2 bases, with 18 bases lying between them. This CDR3 contains 17 residues. The CDR3 DNA reads TGCGCCAGCAGCCAAGGGGCCTTCAGGGAGAGCCCCTACGAGCAGTACTTC. Translated, it gives CASSQGAFRESPYEQYF.

The rearrangement uses TRBV6-6 and TRBJ1-2; no clear D. Germline loops: CDR1 MNHNY, CDR2 SVGAGI (reference sequence). The CDR3 length is 13 residues. Deletions cut 3 bases from V and 2 bases from J, with 7 bases between. CDR3 DNA sequence: TGTGCCAGCAGTTATGGAAGAAACTATGGCTACACCTTC. Amino acid sequence: CASSYGRNYGYTF.

The chain couples TRBV27 to TRBJ2-1; no clear D gene. Between the trimmed V and J ends, which lost 0 bases and 6 bases, there was a span of 6 bases. Germline V gene lookup returns CDR1 MNHEY and CDR2 SMNVEV (reference sequence). The CDR3 totals 13 residues. CDR3 DNA: TGTGCCAGCAGTTTATCAGGAAGCAATGAGCAGTTCTTC. This translates into CASSLSGSNEQFF.

This sequence joins TRBV9 and TRBJ2-1; D is perhaps TRBD1 or TRBD2 (5 bases each). Germline V lookup: CDR1 SGDLS, CDR2 YYNGEE. The CDR3 has 17 amino acids. V was pared by 1 base and J by 1 base, with 15 bases between. In DNA form, the CDR3 reads TGTGCCAGCAGCGTATGGAAGTCAGGGAGTTCCTACAATGAGCAGTTCTTC. Protein sequence: CASSVWKSGSSYNEQFF. The full variable domain, completed using reference TRBV9 and TRBJ2-1, is DSGVTQTPKHLITATGQRVTLRCSPRSGDLSVYWYQQSLDQGLQFLIQYYNGEERAKGNILERFSAQQFPDLHSELNLSSLELGDSALYFCASSVWKSGSSYNEQFFGPGTRLTVL.

J is TRBJ2-1 and V is TRBV2; 9 nucleotides match TRBD1. With V trimmed by 11 bases and J by 10 bases, 9 bases remained unmatched. Germline-derived CDR1 and CDR2 are SNHLY and FYNNEI. The CDR3 has 12 amino acids. The CDR3 nucleotides are TGTGCCTCCGGGACAGGGAGGGGGGAGCAGTTCTTC. Encoded protein: CASGTGRGEQFF.

The V and J genes are TRBV19 and TRBJ1-1; TRBD1 is a possible D gene (6 bases). Germline CDR1 and CDR2: LNHDA and SQIVND (reference sequence). The CDR3 has 12 amino acids. Trimming removed 5 bases at V and 7 bases at J, with 11 bases between. The CDR3 sequence is CASSPRDNEAFF. The DNA of the CDR3 is TGTGCCAGTAGTCCCAGGGACAATGAAGCTTTCTTT. Together with reference TRBV19 and TRBJ1-1, the CDR3 gives the full variable domain: DGGITQSPKYLFRKEGQNVTLSCEQNLNHDAMYWYRQDPGQGLRLIYYSQIVNDFQKGDIAEGYSVSREKKESFPLTVTSAQKNPTAFYLCASSPRDNEAFFGQGTRLTVV.

V usage is TRBV19 and J usage is TRBJ2-1, with D possibly being TRBD1 (6 bases). In germline, CDR1 is LNHDA, CDR2 SQIVND (reference sequence). The V end was cut by 2 bases, the J end by 6 bases, with 17 bases between. The CDR3 sequence is 16 residues long. The CDR3 DNA reads as TGTGCCAGTAGTATATACCGGGCCTTGGGGGCCAATGAGCAGTTCTTC. Amino acids: CASSIYRALGANEQFF.

J is TRBJ2-5 and V is TRBV5-4, with TRBD2 matching over 7 bases. CDR3 length equals 13 residues. CDR1 and CDR2 from the germline V gene are SGHNT and YYREEE (reference sequence). The V segment lost 6 bases and the J segment 4 bases; nucleotides outside the gene matches: 6. The CDR3 DNA is TGTGCCAGCACCCATTGGGGGGGAGAGACCCAGTACTTC. Translating gives CASTHWGGETQYF.

This clone was recorded a few times. This chain uses TRBV7-9 with TRBJ1-2, with TRBD1 identical over 8 bases. Germline V lookup: CDR1 SEHNR, CDR2 FQNEAQ (reference sequence). The V segment lost 5 bases and the J segment 4 bases; nucleotides outside the gene matches: 3. This CDR3 region has 13 residues. CDR3 nucleotides: TGTGCCAGCAGCCAAGGACAGGGCTATGGCTACACCTTC. Translating it yields CASSQGQGYGYTF.

CDR3 sequence reads: CASTSSSGRPLNNEQFF. The DNA for the CDR3 is TGCGCCAGCACTTCTTCCAGCGGGAGGCCTCTAAACAATGAGCAGTTCTTC. The chain employs TRBV10-2 and TRBJ2-1; TRBD2 agrees at 9 bases. From germline, CDR1 is WSHSY and CDR2 SAAADI. The J segment lost 5 bases and the V segment lost 7 bases, leaving 15 bases of the junction unmatched. This CDR3 has 17 amino acids.

This sequence joins TRBV7-9 and TRBJ2-3; 12 nucleotides match TRBD2. This CDR3 is built from 14 residues. With 5 bases clipped from V and 13 bases from J, the junction kept 10 bases outside the gene matches. Germline lookup yields CDR1 SEHNR and CDR2 FQNEAQ (reference sequence). This chain's CDR3 is CASSNELASGGEYF. CDR3 DNA: TGTGCCAGCAGCAACGAACTGGCTAGCGGGGGGGAGTATTTT.

This clone was seen a handful of times. J is TRBJ1-1 and V is TRBV5-1; a weak D match, TRBD1 (6 bases). CDR1 and CDR2 (germline): SGHRS, YFSETQ. This CDR3 comprises 14 residues. The ends were cut back, 6 bases at V and 1 base at J, with 13 bases in the middle. CDR3 in amino acids: CASKQGRGNTEAFF. CDR3 nucleotides: TGCGCCAGCAAGCAGGGGCGTGGGAACACTGAAGCTTTCTTT.

The chain is built from TRBV7-2 and TRBJ1-5; no firm D call. Germline CDR1 and CDR2: SGHTA and FQGNSA. V shed 4 bases and J shed 4 bases, with 14 bases lying between them. The CDR3 contains 15 residues. The CDR3 DNA is TGTGCCAGCAGCTCACAGTCTTTTGGGAATCAGCCCCAGCATTTT. This translates into CASSSQSFGNQPQHF. Complete variable domain (other parts from reference TRBV7-2 and TRBJ1-5): GAGVSQSPSNKVTEKGKDVELRCDPISGHTALYWYRQSLGQGLEFLIYFQGNSAPDKSGLPSDRFSAERTGGSVSTLTIQRTQQEDSAVYLCASSSQSFGNQPQHFGDGTRLSIL.

The genes are TRBV9 and TRBJ1-1; D might be TRBD1 (5 bases). This CDR3 region has 13 residues. V was pared by 0 bases and J by 3 bases, with 6 bases between. Germline V lookup: CDR1 SGDLS, CDR2 YYNGEE. CDR3 region: CASSVAGDTEAFF. The CDR3 nucleotides read TGTGCCAGCAGCGTAGCGGGGGACACTGAAGCTTTCTTT. Using reference TRBV9 and TRBJ1-1 for the parts outside the CDR3, the full variable domain is DSGVTQTPKHLITATGQRVTLRCSPRSGDLSVYWYQQSLDQGLQFLIQYYNGEERAKGNILERFSAQQFPDLHSELNLSSLELGDSALYFCASSVAGDTEAFFGQGTRLTVV.

This rearrangement joins TRBV19 to TRBJ2-3; either TRBD1 or TRBD2 may fit D (5 bases each). V lost 7 bases and J lost 2, with 19 bases in between. CDR1 is LNHDA and CDR2 is SQIVND in the germline V gene (reference sequence). The CDR3 extends over 16 amino acids. The CDR3 reads CASTLRSGTATDTQYF. The DNA of the CDR3 is TGTGCCAGTACCCTAAGATCAGGGACCGCCACAGATACGCAGTATTTT.

The chain links TRBV5-1 to TRBJ1-5; D is undetermined. V lost 0 bases and J 7 bases, leaving 14 bases between the germline ends. Germline V lookup: CDR1 SGHRS, CDR2 YFSETQ. There are 15 residues in the CDR3. CDR3 coding DNA: TGCGCCAGCAGCTTGGCCGGGGTAGTAGGCCAGCCCCAGCATTTT. Translating it yields CASSLAGVVGQPQHF.

This sequence joins TRBV2 and TRBJ2-1, with 10 nucleotides matching TRBD1. The CDR3 spans 15 residues. Germline V CDR1 and CDR2: SNHLY, FYNNEI. J lost 7 bases, V lost 8 bases, and 11 bases had no gene match. The CDR3 loop is CASPSRDRGLNEQFF. The CDR3 coding sequence is TGTGCCAGCCCCTCCCGGGACAGGGGCCTAAATGAGCAGTTCTTC. The whole variable domain, filled in from reference TRBV2 and TRBJ2-1, reads EPEVTQTPSHQVTQMGQEVILRCVPISNHLYFYWYRQILGQKVEFLVSFYNNEISEKSEIFDDQFSVERPDGSNFTLKIRSTKLEDSAMYFCASPSRDRGLNEQFFGPGTRLTVL.

The chain uses TRBV7-8 and TRBJ1-3; tentatively, D is TRBD1 (5 bases). The CDR3 loop spans 14 amino acids. Germline-derived CDR1 and CDR2 are SGHVS and FQNEAQ. V lost 3 bases, J lost 4 bases, and 10 bases lay in between. Written as DNA, the CDR3 is TGTGCCAGCAGCTTCGGGGCGTCCGGAAACACCATATATTTT. It specifies CASSFGASGNTIYF.

This clone was counted a few times. J is TRBJ2-5 and V is TRBV10-1, with 7 positions matching TRBD1. Trimming cost V 0 bases and J 1 base; bases outside gene matches: 2. Germline V gene lookup returns CDR1 WNHNN and CDR2 SYGVQD (reference sequence). The CDR3 consists of 15 residues. The CDR3 is CASSESGTAQETQYF. The CDR3 DNA reads TGCGCCAGCAGTGAGTCTGGGACAGCCCAAGAGACCCAGTACTTC.

The rearrangement uses TRBV7-9 and TRBJ2-3; no firm D call. CDR1 SEHNR and CDR2 FQNEAQ come from the germline V gene (reference sequence). The CDR3 loop spans 12 amino acids. Trimming stripped 5 bases from V and 0 bases from J, with 3 bases between. DNA for the CDR3: TGTGCCAGCAGCCCTAGCACAGATACGCAGTATTTT. Protein product: CASSPSTDTQYF.

The J gene is TRBJ2-5, the V gene TRBV27; TRBD2 matches at 9 bases. V dropped 5 bases and J dropped 5; count of bases not matched to a gene: 18. Germline CDR1 MNHEY, CDR2 SMNVEV (reference sequence). The CDR3 is made up of 18 amino acids. In nucleotides, the CDR3 is TGTGCCAGCAGTCCGCAACCCCTCTGGGCGGGAGGGCCGGAGACCCAGTACTTC. Its translation is CASSPQPLWAGGPETQYF.

The chain uses TRBV7-7 and TRBJ2-5; 7 bases align to TRBD2. Per the germline V gene, CDR1 is SSHAT and CDR2 is FNYEAQ (reference sequence). The CDR3 length is 16 residues. Losses at the gene ends were 5 bases for V and 1 base for J; bases not matched to a gene: 10. As DNA, the CDR3 is TGTGCCAGCAGCCCAAGTGGGTCTAGCGGCCAAGAGACCCAGTACTTC. It yields the protein CASSPSGSSGQETQYF.

V usage is TRBV5-1 and J usage is TRBJ2-6, with D tentatively TRBD2 (6 bases). The CDR3 is 15 amino acids. V dropped 0 bases and J dropped 3 bases, with 7 bases sitting between them. The germline V gene has CDR1 SGHRS and CDR2 YFSETQ. CDR3 in amino acids: CASSLAGVGANVLTF. The CDR3 nucleotides read TGCGCCAGCAGCTTGGCGGGGGTTGGGGCCAACGTCCTGACTTTC.